These 10 T cell receptor beta chains originate from one sample sequenced in a study of CD8 T cells in ankylosing spondylitis. Study-level points and caveats: A TCR beta motif made of about 8 highly homologous variants seemed typical of ankylosing spondylitis blood.

These TCRs are of unknown antigen specificity. TCRdb ran MiXCR on the 5' RACE reads and lists one entry per CDR3 protein. The sample has a few hundred thousand distinct CDR3 sequences; 20% to 25% are singletons. The sequenced material came from blood, either unsorted or a sorted T cell fraction (not recorded which). The receptors come from a male donor with ankylosing spondylitis.

This clonotype was detected only a few times. The V call is TRBV5-1, the J call TRBJ1-5; 7 bases fit TRBD1. Trimming took 0 bases from V and 7 from J; bases not matched to a gene: 4. The CDR3 runs to 14 residues. The germline gives CDR1 SGHRS, CDR2 YFSETQ. CDR3 residues: CASSLEAGGQPQHF. Written as DNA, the CDR3 is TGCGCCAGCAGCTTGGAGGCAGGGGGACAGCCCCAGCATTTT.

This clonotype was recorded a few times. The chain joins TRBV19 to TRBJ1-1; D is undetermined. V lost 5 bases and J 3 bases, leaving 7 bases between the germline ends. The CDR3 sequence is 12 residues long. The V gene's germline CDR1 is LNHDA and CDR2 SQIVND (reference sequence). CDR3 in amino acids: CASSPGYTEAFF. Here the CDR3 DNA reads TGTGCCAGTAGTCCAGGATACACTGAAGCTTTCTTT.

The genes are TRBV29-1 and TRBJ1-3; TRBD1 matches at 8 bases. V lost 7 bases to trimming and J lost 3 bases; unmatched junction nucleotides: 2. CDR1 SQVTM and CDR2 ANQGSEA come from the germline V gene. This CDR3 spans 12 amino acids. CDR3 amino acids: CSAGGNGNTIYF. The DNA for the CDR3 is TGCAGCGCAGGGGGCAATGGAAACACCATATATTTT.

This clonotype appeared a few times. V gene TRBV5-1 combines with J gene TRBJ2-7, with TRBD1 as a possible D gene (6 bases). V lost 4 bases and J 11 bases, leaving 22 bases between the germline ends. The CDR3 runs to 14 residues. CDR1 and CDR2 (germline): SGHRS, YFSETQ. CDR3 loop: CASSGRDIHSQEYF. The DNA for the CDR3 is TGCGCCAGCAGCGGTAGGGACATCCACAGTCAGGAGTACTTC.

The J gene is TRBJ1-1, the V gene TRBV7-3; TRBD1 might be the D (6 bases). Germline values: CDR1 SGHTA, CDR2 FQGTGA. The CDR3 consists of 14 residues. Trimming took off 2 bases at V and 4 bases at J, with 11 bases between the two ends. CDR3 region: CASSLSGDSTEAFF. The CDR3 DNA reads as TGTGCCAGCAGCTTATCAGGGGATAGCACTGAAGCTTTCTTT. Using reference TRBV7-3 and TRBJ1-1 for the parts outside the CDR3, the full variable domain is GAGVSQTPSNKVTEKGKYVELRCDPISGHTALYWYRQSLGQGPEFLIYFQGTGAADDSGLPNDRFFAVRPEGSVSTLKIQRTERGDSAVYLCASSLSGDSTEAFFGQGTRLTVV.

The table lists this clonotype with a few counts. The chain has TRBV7-8 and TRBJ1-1, with 9 bases fitting TRBD1. This CDR3 has 14 residues. With 5 bases clipped from V and 10 bases from J, the junction kept 11 bases outside the gene matches. Germline V gives CDR1 SGHVS, CDR2 FQNEAQ. The CDR3 loop reads CASSPTGGAWRAFF. In DNA form, the CDR3 reads TGTGCCAGCAGCCCCACAGGGGGCGCATGGAGAGCTTTCTTT. Drawing the rest from reference TRBV7-8 and TRBJ1-1, the complete variable domain is GAGVSQSPRYKVAKRGQDVALRCDPISGHVSLFWYQQALGQGPEFLTYFQNEAQLDKSGLPSDRFFAERPEGSVSTLKIQRTQQEDSAVYLCASSPTGGAWRAFFGQGTRLTVV.

The chain employs TRBV10-3 and TRBJ2-1; perhaps TRBD1 as D (6 bases). With 7 bases removed from V and 0 bases from J, the gap between germline ends came to 16 bases. Germline V gene sequence: CDR1 ENHRY, CDR2 SYGVKD. The CDR3 runs to 16 residues. CDR3 sequence reads: CAITPSGASSYNEQFF. The CDR3 bases are TGTGCCATCACCCCCTCAGGGGCCAGCTCCTACAATGAGCAGTTCTTC.

This clonotype showed up just a few times. This sequence joins TRBV5-1 and TRBJ2-2; D might be TRBD2 (5 bases). Germline V gives CDR1 SGHRS, CDR2 YFSETQ. Trimming removed 2 bases from V and 0 bases from J, with 8 bases in between. The length of the CDR3 is 15 residues. Here the CDR3 reads CASSLSGTNTGELFF. The CDR3, as DNA: TGCGCCAGCAGCTTAAGCGGAACGAACACCGGGGAGCTGTTTTTT.

The chain has TRBV12-3 or TRBV12-4 and TRBJ2-1; 10 positions agree with TRBD2. This CDR3 contains 16 residues. The J segment lost 7 bases and the V segment lost 5 bases, leaving 11 bases of the junction unmatched. The DNA for the CDR3 is TGTGCCAGCAGTCCACGAGCGGGAGGGCCCCGGAATGAGCAGTTCTTC. Its protein is CASSPRAGGPRNEQFF.

This clonotype showed up many times. The J gene is TRBJ2-3, the V gene TRBV7-2; D possibly corresponds to TRBD2 (5 bases). The CDR3 contains 11 residues. Germline V gives CDR1 SGHTA, CDR2 FQGNSA. Deletions cut 4 bases from V and 7 bases from J, with 6 bases between. The CDR3 coding sequence is TGTGCCAGCAGCTCGGGGAATACGCAGTATTTT. Translated, it gives CASSSGNTQYF.